This T cell receptor beta chain was recovered during a study of OX40 agonist ivuxolimab in advanced cancers. About the research overall: Subjects had a mean age of around 63 years, with a range of roughly 20 to 80; approximately 83% were male. Study-level results: CD8+ T cells showed, on average, more clonal expansion than CD4+ cells.

The V end lost 0 bases, the J end lost 5 bases, and 12 bases lay between the germline ends. Per the germline V gene, CDR1 is SGDLS and CDR2 is YYNGEE. This CDR3 region has 15 residues. In regard to this clone: Its specificity is unknown.

Clones were read by immunoSEQ multiplex PCR, and TCRdb kept only the in-frame ones, dropping some. Altogether fewer than 80,000 clones are present, 89% being singletons, with the ten largest covering approximately 4%. The sequenced sample was CD4+ or CD8+ T cells sorted from blood, obtained in a trial of the OX40 agonist ivuxolimab. This receptor was identified in an adult with an advanced solid tumor such as melanoma, head and neck, liver or kidney cancer. The gene calls are TRBV9 and TRBJ2-1; D is tentatively TRBD1 or TRBD2 (6 bases each). CDR3 residues: CASSVAWRDNNEQFF. The CDR3 region has the DNA TGTGCCAGCAGCGTAGCGTGGCGGGACAACAATGAGCAGTTCTTC.